This T cell receptor (beta chain) stems from a study of T cells after yellow fever vaccination. Overall study findings and caveats: A faster peak, day 5 versus 15, was reached by the weaker secondary response.

Germline assignment: CDR1 DFQATT and CDR2 SNEGSKA (reference sequence). The junction had 10 bases not matched to a gene; V was cut back by 0 bases and J by 13 bases. The CDR3 runs to 14 residues. One entry per CDR3 protein, called by TCRdb with MiXCR from the 5' RACE reads. The sample lists around 350,000 distinct CDR3 sequences, more than 5.5% occurring once. In this sample, this clonotype turned up many times. The antigen is undetermined. The chain joins TRBV20-1 to TRBJ2-1, with TRBD1 matching 9 bases. This sample comprised PBMCs, obtained 5 days after the yellow fever booster vaccination. The sequence came from a man between 25 and 39 years old who received the YFV17D yellow fever vaccine. CDR3 nucleotides: TGCAGTGCTAGAGATCCGGACAGGGGCTGGGGTCAGTTCTTC. It translates to CSARDPDRGWGQFF.